Listed below are T cell receptor beta chains from one sample, sequenced in a study of long-term antiretroviral therapy in people with HIV. Data came from immunoSEQ multiplex PCR; TCRdb stores just in-frame clones and leaves some out. The sample shows tens of thousands of clones, roughly 87% of them seen only once. The sample was unsorted PBMCs, taken 0.3 years after starting antiretroviral therapy. The source is a man between 45 and 60 years old with HIV. Both conserved end residues are part of each CDR3. Fields, in order: J gene, clone size, D gene, V gene, CDR3 DNA, CDR3 protein. The D gene is left open where the match is weak. Expanded clones get a size class; other rows say once, few or many, or leave the size out.

TRBJ1-6 - - TRBV28 TGTGCCAGCAGTTTACCCCGGGGACCGACCAATAATTCACCCCTCCACTTT CASSLPRGPTNNSPLHF
TRBJ1-2 - - TRBV6-1 TGTGCCTCCCTTGACCAGGGACAACTCTATGGCTACACCTTC CASLDQGQLYGYTF
TRBJ2-7 - - TRBV6-5 TGTGCCAGCAGTTACTCGGGGGGTGCGCAGTACTTC CASSYSGGAQYF
TRBJ2-7 - - TRBV10-1 TGCGCCAGCAGTGTCAGCTCCTACGAGCAGTACTTC CASSVSSYEQYF
TRBJ2-1 once TRBD1 TRBV7-9 TGTGCCAGCAGCTTAGAGGGACAGGGGGCCTGGAATGAGCAGTTCTTC CASSLEGQGAWNEQFF
TRBJ2-7 - TRBD2 TRBV7-8 TGTGCCAGCAGCCCAGGAACGGCGGGAGCCCCCTACGAGCAGTACTTC CASSPGTAGAPYEQYF
TRBJ1-1 - - TRBV9 TGTGCCAGCAGCGTCGGGCGAAGCACTGAAGCTTTCTTT CASSVGRSTEAFF
TRBJ2-2 - TRBD2 TRBV10-3 TGTGCCATCAGTGAAAGCGGGAGGGCCGGCGGGGAGCTGTTTTTT CAISESGRAGGELFF
TRBJ1-4 - - TRBV6-5 TGTGCCAGCAGAACGCTTGACAGGCGTAATGAAAAACTGTTTTTT CASRTLDRRNEKLFF
TRBJ2-7 - TRBD1 TRBV5-4 TGTGCCAGCAGCGGAGGACAGGGGGCCTACGAGCAGTACTTC CASSGGQGAYEQYF
TRBJ1-5 - - TRBV7-9 TGTGCCAGCAGCTTATGGGCTGGGCAGCCCCAGCATTTT CASSLWAGQPQHF
TRBJ1-1 - - TRBV7-2 TGTGCCAGCAGCTTAGATCTCAACAGTAAAAACACTGAAGCTTTCTTT CASSLDLNSKNTEAFF
TRBJ2-6 - - TRBV6-1 TGTGCCAGCAGGCGGGGCCACTCTGGGGCCAACGTCCTGACTTTC CASRRGHSGANVLTF
TRBJ2-7 - TRBD2 TRBV5-4 TGTGCCAGCAGGCCCAACGGGGGAGGGATAGGGGACGAGCAGTACTTC CASRPNGGGIGDEQYF
TRBJ2-7 - - TRBV5-1 TGCGCCAGCAGCTTGACAGCGCTCTACGAGCAGTACTTC CASSLTALYEQYF
TRBJ2-4 - - TRBV6-1 TGTGCCAGCAGGATAGCCAAAAACATTCAGTACTTC CASRIAKNIQYF
TRBJ1-1 - TRBD1 TRBV4-3 TGCGCCAGCAGCCAAGAGAGGCAGGGGGGCTGGGAAACTGAAGCTTTCTTT CASSQERQGGWETEAFF
TRBJ1-2 - - TRBV7-2 TGTGCCAGCAGCTTAGGCGGGGCCCACACCTTC CASSLGGAHTF
TRBJ1-5 - - TRBV30 TGTGCCTGGAGCAGACGTCAGACGTATAGCAATCAGCCCCAGCATTTT CAWSRRQTYSNQPQHF
TRBJ2-5 - TRBD1 TRBV5-6 TGTGCCAGCAGCCTAGGACAGGGGGGGAATCAAGAGACCCAGTACTTC CASSLGQGGNQETQYF
TRBJ2-7 - TRBD2 TRBV9 TGTGCCAGCAGCGTGGGCGGGAGCCCCTCCTACGAGCAGTACTTC CASSVGGSPSYEQYF
TRBJ2-7 - - TRBV9 TGTGCCAGCAGCGTAGCAGCGCCGTCCTACGAGCAGTACTTC CASSVAAPSYEQYF
TRBJ2-2 - - TRBV5-1 TGCGCCAGCAGCTTGGCGGGGCGCGGGAACACCGGGGAGCTGTTTTTT CASSLAGRGNTGELFF
TRBJ1-5 once - TRBV30 TGTGCCTGGAGTGTAGACAGCAATCAGCCCCAGCATTTT CAWSVDSNQPQHF
TRBJ1-3 - - TRBV25-1 TGTGCCAGCAGTGAAAAGCACAGAGGAAACACCATATATTTT CASSEKHRGNTIYF
TRBJ1-6 - TRBD1 TRBV5-1 TGCGCCAGCAGCTTTAGGACAGGGTATTCCTCCTATAATTCACCCCTCCACTTT CASSFRTGYSSYNSPLHF
TRBJ1-1 - - TRBV20-1 TGCAGTGAGCGGAACACTGAAGCTTTCTTT CSERNTEAFF
TRBJ2-5 - TRBD2 TRBV7-2 TGTGCCAGCAGCTTGGTGGCGGGGGGGCCGAACTTC CASSLVAGGPNF
TRBJ2-7 - - TRBV7-8 TGTGCCAGCAGCTTAGAGACAGCACAGTACTTC CASSLETAQYF
TRBJ2-7 - TRBD2 TRBV9 TGTGCCAGCAGCGTAGGGACTAGCGGGACTTACTACGAGCAGTACTTC CASSVGTSGTYYEQYF
TRBJ1-4 - - TRBV10-2 TGCGCCAGCAGTGACACGGCAACTAATGAAAAACTGTTTTTT CASSDTATNEKLFF
TRBJ2-1 - TRBD2 TRBV27 TGTGCCAGCAGTTTTGCGGGGGGAAGCGGGAGGGGGCTTATGAATGAGCAGTTCTTC CASSFAGGSGRGLMNEQFF
TRBJ2-7 - - TRBV2 TGTGCCAGCAGTGAAGCGTCCTTCGAGTACAGGGAATACAACGAGCAGTACTTC CASSEASFEYREYNEQYF
TRBJ2-2 - - TRBV10-3 TGTGCCATCACCGCTACAGGTCGCGACACCGGGGAGCTGTTTTTT CAITATGRDTGELFF
TRBJ2-1 medium-sized TRBD2 TRBV10-3 TGTGCCATCAGTGAACGAAGCGGGGGCTCCTACAATGAGCAGTTCTTC CAISERSGGSYNEQFF
TRBJ1-4 few - TRBV14 TGTGCCAGCAGCCAAGTCAGGGCTGAAAAACTGTTTTTT CASSQVRAEKLFF
TRBJ2-3 - - TRBV7-3 TGTGCCAGCAGCTTACTCACCATAAACTACACAGATACGCAGTATTTT CASSLLTINYTDTQYF
TRBJ2-5 - - TRBV6-6 TGTGCCAGCAGTTACCGGGGGGCCCAAGAGACCCAGTACTTC CASSYRGAQETQYF
TRBJ2-5 once TRBD2 TRBV6-1 TGTGCCAGCAGTGAATCTAGTCTCAGCGGGAGTGGACAAGAGACCCAGTACTTC CASSESSLSGSGQETQYF
TRBJ1-4 - - TRBV12-5 TGTGCTAGTGGTTTGGTACGTGAAGGGCACAGTGAAAAACTGTTTTTT CASGLVREGHSEKLFF
TRBJ1-6 - - TRBV27 TGTGCCAGCAGTCCTAGTCAGCGGGGCTATTATAATTCACCCCTCCACTTT CASSPSQRGYYNSPLHF
TRBJ1-1 - - TRBV5-4 TGTGCCAGCAGCTTGGATTGGATGGAGGCTTTCTTT CASSLDWMEAFF
TRBJ2-3 - TRBD2 TRBV5-6 TGTGCCAGCAGCTTGCGGACGGCTAGCGGGGGGCTGAGCACAGATACGCAGTATTTT CASSLRTASGGLSTDTQYF
TRBJ1-5 - TRBD1 TRBV7-2 TGTGCCAGCAGCTATACAGGGGGTGAGGGTCAGCCCCAGCATTTT CASSYTGGEGQPQHF
TRBJ1-6 - - TRBV28 TGTGCCAGCAGGAAGAGCTCCTATAATTCACCCCTCCACTTT CASRKSSYNSPLHF
TRBJ1-5 - - TRBV5-4 TGTGCCAGCAGCTTGGACAGTTATCAGCCCCAGCATTTT CASSLDSYQPQHF
TRBJ1-1 - - TRBV7-9 TGTGCCAGCAGCTTAGTGTCGCTTGGAACTGAAGCTTTCTTT CASSLVSLGTEAFF
TRBJ2-3 - TRBD2 TRBV25-1 TGTGCCAGCAGTGATCCCCACCAACTAGCGGGAGTAGGGGATACGCAGTATTTT CASSDPHQLAGVGDTQYF
TRBJ2-7 - TRBD2 TRBV11-3 TGTGCCAGCAGCCCAGGGGGGACTAGCGGGAGATATGAATACGAGCAGTACTTC CASSPGGTSGRYEYEQYF
TRBJ1-1 - - TRBV7-3 TGTGCCAGCAGCTTACAGGGGAATAGTGAAGCTTTCTTT CASSLQGNSEAFF
TRBJ1-1 few TRBD1 TRBV7-9 TGTGCCAGCAGCTCTCCAGGGGGTCACACTGAAGCTTTCTTT CASSSPGGHTEAFF
TRBJ2-7 - - TRBV5-1 TGCGCCAGCAGCAACCCCCTGGATGTCCACGAGCAGTACTTC CASSNPLDVHEQYF
TRBJ2-5 - TRBD1 TRBV6-1 TGTGCCAGCAGTTCCCAGGGGGCTTGGGAGACCCAGTACTTC CASSSQGAWETQYF
TRBJ1-2 - - TRBV20-1 TGCAGTGCTAGAGGCTATGGCTACACCTTC CSARGYGYTF
TRBJ2-5 - - TRBV7-9 TGTGCCAGCAGAGGTACAGGGTCGGGGGAGACCCAGTACTTC CASRGTGSGETQYF
TRBJ1-1 - - TRBV5-6 TGTGCCAGCAGCTTGTTCCGGGACGCCCTTGGGGCTTTCTTT CASSLFRDALGAFF
TRBJ1-2 once TRBD1 TRBV5-1 TGCGCCAGCAGCGTAGGGACAGGAGCTAACTATGGCTACACCTTC CASSVGTGANYGYTF
TRBJ2-5 - TRBD1 TRBV19 TGTGCCAGTAGGCCGGGACAGCAAGAGACCCAGTACTTC CASRPGQQETQYF
TRBJ2-3 - TRBD2 TRBV4-3 TGCGCCAGCAGCCAAGTTCCACTAGCGGGCTACACAGATACGCAGTATTTT CASSQVPLAGYTDTQYF
TRBJ1-5 few - TRBV28 TGTGCCAGCAGGCCCAGGGGCTTCAATCAGCCCCAGCATTTT CASRPRGFNQPQHF